This entry describes one T cell receptor beta chain. Its antigen is currently not known. Per-base quality was not reported, and no clone a single base away is much larger than it. The donors were healthy, HIV-negative adults with no recently reported acute infections or vaccinations. Every donor was a Caucasian adult living in Nashville, Tennessee, USA. CD4+ T cells were enriched through magnetic negative selection, after which naive cells were positively selected on CD45RA and the remaining negative fraction served as the memory subset. After blood collection by leukapheresis, PBMCs were isolated using Ficoll-Histopaque density gradient centrifugation and then cryopreserved in the vapor phase of liquid nitrogen. Purity and quantity of every magnetically sorted T cell population were checked by analytical flow cytometry. From each sorted fraction, genomic DNA was isolated and quantified by UV absorbance on a Nanodrop 2000c.

This specimen belongs to a study of shared clonotypes between healthy human individuals (dated by TCRdb to the early 2020s). About the investigation overall: The cohort included three men and a couple of women between 18 and 49 years of age. For each donor, three plates each were used for CD4 naive and CD4 memory, two plates were used for CD8 naive, and one plate was used for CD8 memory. To increase sequencing depth and limit assay-specific biases, TCR repertoire library preparation and sequencing were carried out by different laboratories using diverse techniques. Between about 0.85 and 9.5 billion PBMCs per donor were obtained by leukapheresis. To estimate repertoire size and how much clonotypes are shared between individuals, the study performed deep sequencing of blood TCR repertoires from a few healthy adults.

Using the deep immunoSEQ assay, multiplex PCR amplified TCR CDR3 regions from genomic DNA. Extracted genomic DNA from each cell subset was distributed evenly across all wells of several immunoSEQ 96-well plates, and each plate was treated as a replicate. Each replicate PCR for sorted subsets received approximately 220 ng genomic DNA, equal to about 29,000 T cell genomes. Purified libraries were measured with a Qubit 3.0 fluorometer, size-checked on a Bioanalyzer 2100, and measured again with the KAPA Library Quantification kit. Each immunoSEQ 96-well plate was sequenced on its own single-read 150-cycle Illumina NextSeq 550 flow cell. Turning to the authors' computational methods: Because the immunoSEQ output included only junctional sequences and no quality scores, the filtering could not be the same as the filtering used for full-length reads. To assign V/J genes and CDR3, sequences were annotated using PyIR, a Python wrapper for IgBLAST v1.9, with IMGT germline references. Any read was removed if the V/J assignment was weak (E-value above 1e-6), the CDR3 was missing, or the read contained stop codons, out-of-frame junctions, or ambiguous translated residues. V3J clonotypes were defined by identical inferred V gene, J gene, and CDR3 amino acid sequence. The percentage overlap between two repertoires was calculated by dividing the number of shared unique clonotypes by the size of the smaller repertoire. RTK rarefaction, the Chao1 estimator, and Recon v2.1 estimates of unobserved clonotypes were used to assess repertoire richness. OLGA was used to compute generation probabilities for all TCRbeta clonotypes that the gDNA method yielded from a few donors. Imported from immuneACCESS, the table was reduced by TCRdb to in-frame sequences with V and J called. These copies leave out some clones; in studies compared against another copy, an unresolved V gene accounts for under half, and the cause of the remainder is not known. That table gives V, J and clone size, and the DNA gave D and trimming. This sample has approximately 1.1 million clones in its table, and around 78% of those were observed once. The ten largest clones capture approximately 0.5% of the sample.

The full study reports these points: Because the study included only a small number of donors, the genetic and exposure-history diversity represented was limited. Estimated clonotype richness was generally larger for naive than for memory subsets. When several donors were compared, the shared fraction of clonotypes was about 5.2% for naive CD4, over 3% for naive CD8, more than 2% for memory CD4, and less than 0.5% for memory CD8. Rarefaction of sorted-subset datasets indicated incomplete sequencing despite the large sequencing depth. Pairwise subsampling led to the expectation that sequencing depth would affect the degree of clonotype sharing among donors. Sampling was restricted to blood, and TCR repertoires in tissue are likely to differ from TCR repertoires in blood. Compared with non-shared clonotypes, the clonotypes found in all four sorted-subset donors had higher generation probabilities.

The TCR comes from a man between 18 and 29 years old in good health. Some clones in this sample may be carry-over from other donors' samples. The sequencing sample was made of memory CD4+ T cells from PBMCs. The intended sense of this specimen's cell subset or site label: CD45RA-negative fraction.

DNA sequence: TGTGCCAGCAGCCGCGCAACTAATGAAAAACTGTTTTTT. This gives the protein CASSRATNEKLFF. The chain employs TRBV7-7 and TRBJ1-4; the D gene is not confidently resolved. V lost 5 bases and J lost 0 bases; the stretch between them is 4 bases long. CDR1 and CDR2 were assigned from the germline V gene (reference sequence) as SSHAT and FNYEAQ. The CDR3 runs 13 amino acids, cysteine and phenylalanine included. Only the CDR3 DNA is retained, 39 bases long and in frame from the first base.